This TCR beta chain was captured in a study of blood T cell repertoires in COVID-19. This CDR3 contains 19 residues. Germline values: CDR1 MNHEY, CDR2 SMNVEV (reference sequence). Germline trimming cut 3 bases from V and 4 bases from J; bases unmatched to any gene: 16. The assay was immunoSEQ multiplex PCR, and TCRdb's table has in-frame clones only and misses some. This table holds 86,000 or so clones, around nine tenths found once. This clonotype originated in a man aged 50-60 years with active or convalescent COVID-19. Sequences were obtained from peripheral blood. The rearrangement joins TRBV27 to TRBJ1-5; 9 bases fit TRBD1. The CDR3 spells CASSFPGQGVQRTNQPQHF. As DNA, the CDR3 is TGTGCCAGCAGTTTTCCGGGACAGGGAGTTCAGAGGACGAATCAGCCCCAGCATTTT.